One sample yielded the 27 T cell receptor beta chains listed below, sequenced in a study of T cells in Graves' hyperthyroidism and ophthalmopathy. TCR beta CDR3 sequences were amplified from RNA transcripts. The TCR CDR3 first-round RT-PCR relied on the HTBI primer set. One entry per CDR3 protein results from TCRdb running MiXCR on the multiplex PCR reads. The sample holds 620,000 or so distinct CDR3 sequences, approximately 15% seen once. The sequenced sample was blood. Receptors originate from a woman between 45 and 60 years old with Graves' ophthalmopathy.

This chain connects TRBV11-1 to TRBJ2-1; 7 bases map to TRBD2. The CDR3 spans 16 residues. The V and J ends lost 5 bases and 1 base, in that order; junction bases with no gene match: 8. CDR1 SGHAT and CDR2 FQDESV come from the germline V gene (reference sequence). CDR3 in DNA: TGTGCCAGCAGCAACTCCTGGGGGGGGTCCTACAATGAGCAGTTCTTC. Translation gives CASSNSWGGSYNEQFF.

The chain combines TRBV5-5 with TRBJ1-2, with a tentative D call TRBD1 (5 bases). The CDR3 contains 16 residues. The germline V gene encodes CDR1 SGHKS and CDR2 YYEKEE (reference sequence). V was shortened by 0 bases and J by 6 bases, with 18 bases between the two germline ends. The CDR3 DNA sequence: TGTGCCAGCAGCTTGGGAGCCGGGGCCGTGTTAAATGGCTACACCTTC. The encoded protein is CASSLGAGAVLNGYTF.

This clonotype was counted many times. V is TRBV12-3 or TRBV12-4 and J is TRBJ2-1; unclear D gene. V gave up 1 base and J gave up 6 bases, with 10 bases separating them. The length of the CDR3 is 14 residues. In nucleotides, the CDR3 is TGTGCCAGCAGTTTAGTACTTGAATCCAATGAGCAGTTCTTC. It encodes CASSLVLESNEQFF.

This clonotype was recorded many times. The rearrangement uses TRBV28 and TRBJ2-1, with TRBD1 identical over 10 bases. Germline assignment: CDR1 MDHEN and CDR2 SYDVKM. V dropped 2 bases and J dropped 6; count of bases not matched to a gene: 13. CDR3 size: 18 residues. The DNA for the CDR3 is TGTGCCAGCAGTTTACTAGGACAGGGGGGTTTTCGGGGCAATGAGCAGTTCTTC. Amino acid sequence: CASSLLGQGGFRGNEQFF.

This clonotype came up many times. The V call is TRBV20-1, the J call TRBJ2-2; a possible D gene is TRBD1 (5 bases). The germline V gene has CDR1 DFQATT and CDR2 SNEGSKA (reference sequence). This CDR3 has 14 amino acids. The V gene lost 0 bases and the J gene lost 3 bases, with 8 bases spanning the gap. The DNA of the CDR3 is TGCAGTGCTAGAGACACAGGTTACACCGGGGAGCTGTTTTTT. Its translation is CSARDTGYTGELFF.

This clonotype showed up many times. This chain links TRBV5-8 with TRBJ2-5; D is perhaps TRBD2 (5 bases). Trimming removed 0 bases from V and 5 bases from J, with 17 bases in between. Germline loops: CDR1 SGHTS, CDR2 YDEGEE. The CDR3 covers 16 residues. CDR3 amino acids: CASSLAVLGVGETQYF. The DNA of the CDR3 is TGTGCCAGCAGCTTGGCCGTTTTGGGAGTGGGGGAGACCCAGTACTTC.

This clonotype occurred many times. This chain links TRBV18 with TRBJ1-4; 7 bases agree with TRBD1. The V segment lost 4 bases and the J segment 6 bases; nucleotides outside the gene matches: 11. This CDR3 has 16 residues. CDR1 is KGHSH and CDR2 is LQKENI in the germline V gene. The CDR3 spells CASSRREGAKYEKLFF. CDR3 nucleotide sequence: TGTGCCAGCTCACGTCGCGAGGGGGCGAAGTATGAAAAACTGTTTTTT.

This clonotype showed up just a few times. This chain connects TRBV28 to TRBJ2-7, with D hard to call. Looked up from germline, CDR1 is MDHEN and CDR2 is SYDVKM. Trimming took 7 bases from V and 2 from J, leaving 9 bases between them. This CDR3 is 12 amino acids long. The CDR3 coding sequence is TGTGCCAGCAACGTCCATCCCTACGAGCAGTACTTC. Encoded protein: CASNVHPYEQYF. Full variable domain (missing parts from reference TRBV28 and TRBJ2-7): DVKVTQSSRYLVKRTGEKVFLECVQDMDHENMFWYRQDPGLGLRLIYFSYDVKMKEKGDIPEGYSVSREKKERFSLILESASTNQTSMYLCASNVHPYEQYFGPGTRLTVT.

The rearrangement joins TRBV29-1 to TRBJ1-1; possibly TRBD1 for D (5 bases). CDR1 and CDR2 from the germline V gene are SQVTM and ANQGSEA. The V end was cut by 4 bases, the J end by 3 bases, with 15 bases between. CDR3 length equals 14 residues. CDR3 loop: CSVAVSGGYTEAFF. CDR3 DNA: TGCAGCGTTGCAGTTTCGGGGGGTTACACTGAAGCTTTCTTT.

V usage is TRBV10-3 and J usage is TRBJ2-4, with D tentatively TRBD1 (5 bases). The CDR3 is made up of 12 amino acids. V lost 3 bases and J 6 bases, leaving 6 bases between the germline ends. Germline CDR1 and CDR2: ENHRY and SYGVKD. The CDR3 reads CAISERGNIQYF. DNA of the CDR3: TGTGCCATCAGTGAAAGGGGAAACATTCAGTACTTC.

This chain uses TRBV7-6 with TRBJ2-7; 11 bases are a match to TRBD2. The V and J ends lost 1 base and 5 bases, in that order; junction bases with no gene match: 10. The CDR3 has 17 residues. The germline V gene encodes CDR1 SGHVS and CDR2 FNYEAQ. The DNA of the CDR3 is TGTGCCAGCAGCTTAGAACTAGCGGGAGTTGGGATCCACGAGCAGTACTTC. Amino acid sequence: CASSLELAGVGIHEQYF.

This clonotype was observed many times. CDR3 sequence reads: CASSLGTRIGGQYF. The CDR3 DNA reads TGTGCCAGCAGCTTAGGGACTAGGATAGGCGGGCAGTACTTC. The rearrangement uses TRBV11-2 and TRBJ2-7; 7 positions agree with TRBD2. This CDR3 region has 14 residues. Trimming took 1 base from V and 9 from J; bases not matched to a gene: 9. Germline CDR1 reads SGHAT; CDR2 reads FQNNGV.

This clonotype was picked up a small number of times. V gene TRBV29-1 combines with J gene TRBJ1-1; 7 nucleotides match TRBD1. The CDR3 has 10 residues. Germline CDR1 reads SQVTM; CDR2 reads ANQGSEA. V lost 6 bases, J lost 11 bases, and 6 bases stayed unmatched. The CDR3: CSVRQGEAFF. The CDR3 DNA reads TGCAGCGTGCGACAGGGAGAGGCTTTCTTT.

This chain joins TRBV9 and TRBJ2-1, with 8 bases that match TRBD2. CDR3 length: 15 residues. Germline trimming cut 0 bases from V and 7 bases from J; bases unmatched to any gene: 6. The germline gives CDR1 SGDLS, CDR2 YYNGEE. DNA of the CDR3: TGTGCCAGCAGCGTAGCTGGGACTAGATCGAATGAGCAGTTCTTC. It is translated as CASSVAGTRSNEQFF.

This clonotype has only a few counts. The rearrangement uses TRBV9 and TRBJ2-2, with D possibly matching TRBD2 (5 bases). The CDR3 covers 15 residues. Germline V gene data show CDR1 as SGDLS and CDR2 as YYNGEE. V was shortened by 4 bases and J by 1 base, with 11 bases between the two germline ends. This CDR3 is CASSPAEGNTGELFF. CDR3 nucleotide sequence: TGTGCCAGCAGCCCAGCCGAGGGGAACACCGGGGAGCTGTTTTTT.

This clonotype was picked up a small number of times. The chain uses TRBV14 and TRBJ2-1, with 9 bases aligning to TRBD1. Trimming took 4 bases from V and 7 from J; bases not matched to a gene: 8. The CDR3 spans 15 residues. Germline CDR1 and CDR2: SGHDN and FVKESK. The CDR3 sequence is CASSRRGTGWNEQFF. The CDR3 nucleotides are TGTGCCAGCAGCCGGCGGGGGACAGGGTGGAATGAGCAGTTCTTC. Looking up the rest from reference TRBV14 and TRBJ2-1 gives the full variable domain: EAGVTQFPSHSVIEKGQTVTLRCDPISGHDNLYWYRRVMGKEIKFLLHFVKESKQDESGMPNNRFLAERTGGTYSTLKVQPAELEDSGVYFCASSRRGTGWNEQFFGPGTRLTVL.

This clonotype was seen ten or more times. The chain combines TRBV7-2 with TRBJ2-7; 9 bases fit TRBD2. The junction had 4 bases not matched to a gene; V was cut back by 0 bases and J by 4 bases. The CDR3 runs to 15 residues. Germline lookup yields CDR1 SGHTA and CDR2 FQGNSA. Here the CDR3 reads CASSLASGSRYEQYF. The CDR3 coding sequence is TGTGCCAGCAGCTTAGCTAGCGGGAGTAGGTACGAGCAGTACTTC.

This clonotype was recorded many times. V gene TRBV27 combines with J gene TRBJ2-3; the match to TRBD2 covers 8 bases. In germline, CDR1 is MNHEY, CDR2 SMNVEV (reference sequence). The CDR3 is made up of 15 amino acids. Trimming removed 6 bases from V and 2 bases from J; junction bases left unmatched: 7. This CDR3 is CASSLAGTYTDTQYF. In DNA, the CDR3 is TGTGCCAGCAGCTTAGCGGGAACTTACACAGATACGCAGTATTTT.

This clonotype was seen at least ten times. The chain recombines TRBV3-1 with TRBJ2-1, with TRBD2 identical over 7 bases. In germline, CDR1 is LGHDT, CDR2 YNNKEL (reference sequence). This CDR3 contains 14 residues. V lost 4 bases to trimming and J lost 5 bases; unmatched junction nucleotides: 5. Written as DNA, the CDR3 is TGTGCCAGCAGCCTACTAGCGCTGAACAATGAGCAGTTCTTC. Translating gives CASSLLALNNEQFF.

This clonotype was recorded many times. The J gene is TRBJ2-5, the V gene TRBV18; D is tentatively TRBD1 or TRBD2 (5 bases each). Germline CDR1 reads KGHSH; CDR2 reads LQKENI. Trimming took 6 bases from V and 5 from J, leaving 19 bases between them. The CDR3 is 15 amino acids. The CDR3 DNA is TGTGCCAGCTCTCCCAGGAGACCTGAGGGGGAGACCCAGTACTTC. Translation gives CASSPRRPEGETQYF.

This clonotype appeared a few times. The chain couples TRBV5-1 to TRBJ2-6; no clear D gene. In germline, CDR1 is SGHRS, CDR2 YFSETQ. The V gene lost 0 bases and the J gene lost 0 bases, with 7 bases spanning the gap. The CDR3 has 16 residues. CDR3 bases: TGCGCCAGCAGCTTGGCCCCGGACTCTGGGGCCAACGTCCTGACTTTC. Its protein is CASSLAPDSGANVLTF.

The table lists this clonotype with a few counts. The chain joins TRBV29-1 to TRBJ2-1; TRBD1 might be the D (5 bases). This CDR3 comprises 12 residues. Trimming cost V 0 bases and J 8 bases, with 8 bases left between them. The germline CDR1 and CDR2 sequences are SQVTM and ANQGSEA. CDR3 nucleotides: TGCAGCGTTGAAGAGGTAGGGGATGAGCAGTTCTTC. This encodes CSVEEVGDEQFF.

This sequence joins TRBV19 and TRBJ1-5; TRBD1 is a possible D gene (6 bases). This CDR3 has 15 residues. V was shortened by 6 bases and J by 3 bases, with 15 bases between the two germline ends. CDR1 and CDR2 from the germline V gene are LNHDA and SQIVND (reference sequence). The CDR3 nucleotides are TGTGCCAGTAGCTCTACCGGACAGTTCAATCAGCCCCAGCATTTT. Translation: CASSSTGQFNQPQHF. Full variable domain (remainder filled in from reference TRBV19 and TRBJ1-5): DGGITQSPKYLFRKEGQNVTLSCEQNLNHDAMYWYRQDPGQGLRLIYYSQIVNDFQKGDIAEGYSVSREKKESFPLTVTSAQKNPTAFYLCASSSTGQFNQPQHFGDGTRLSIL.

This clonotype showed up just once. V is TRBV14 and J is TRBJ2-1, with a weak D call TRBD2 (5 bases). The CDR3 runs to 14 residues. V lost 0 bases to trimming and J lost 9 bases, with 12 bases between them. Germline CDR1 reads SGHDN; CDR2 reads FVKESK. DNA for the CDR3: TGTGCCAGCAGCCAAGATTTTTATCGGGGTGAGCAGTTCTTC. Protein: CASSQDFYRGEQFF. The full variable domain, in which reference TRBV14 and TRBJ2-1 provide the parts outside the CDR3, is EAGVTQFPSHSVIEKGQTVTLRCDPISGHDNLYWYRRVMGKEIKFLLHFVKESKQDESGMPNNRFLAERTGGTYSTLKVQPAELEDSGVYFCASSQDFYRGEQFFGPGTRLTVL.

The sample holds many counts of this clonotype. This chain uses TRBV2 with TRBJ2-2; no reliable D call. The V gene lost 8 bases and the J gene lost 7 bases, with 8 bases spanning the gap. CDR1 SNHLY and CDR2 FYNNEI come from the germline V gene. CDR3 length equals 11 residues. CDR3 DNA: TGTGCCAGCGCCCCGGGCGGGGAGCTGTTTTTT. This sequence encodes CASAPGGELFF. The entire variable domain, with the rest obtained from reference TRBV2 and TRBJ2-2, is as follows: EPEVTQTPSHQVTQMGQEVILRCVPISNHLYFYWYRQILGQKVEFLVSFYNNEISEKSEIFDDQFSVERPDGSNFTLKIRSTKLEDSAMYFCASAPGGELFFGEGSRLTVL.

The chain recombines TRBV2 with TRBJ1-2; 8 bases are a match to TRBD1. The CDR3 is 16 residues long. Looked up from germline, CDR1 is SNHLY and CDR2 is FYNNEI. V lost 3 bases, J lost 7 bases, and 13 bases stayed unmatched. CDR3 DNA: TGTGCCAGCAGTGACATTTTCGACAGGGGCATCCGTGGCTACACCTTC. This codes for CASSDIFDRGIRGYTF.

The chain uses TRBV2 and TRBJ2-7; 8 bases match TRBD2. V gave up 7 bases and J gave up 0 bases; unmatched junction bases: 5. The CDR3 totals 14 residues. Germline assignment: CDR1 SNHLY and CDR2 FYNNEI. In nucleotides, the CDR3 is TGTGCCAGCAAACTAGCGGAGAGCTCCTACGAGCAGTACTTC. The encoded protein is CASKLAESSYEQYF.